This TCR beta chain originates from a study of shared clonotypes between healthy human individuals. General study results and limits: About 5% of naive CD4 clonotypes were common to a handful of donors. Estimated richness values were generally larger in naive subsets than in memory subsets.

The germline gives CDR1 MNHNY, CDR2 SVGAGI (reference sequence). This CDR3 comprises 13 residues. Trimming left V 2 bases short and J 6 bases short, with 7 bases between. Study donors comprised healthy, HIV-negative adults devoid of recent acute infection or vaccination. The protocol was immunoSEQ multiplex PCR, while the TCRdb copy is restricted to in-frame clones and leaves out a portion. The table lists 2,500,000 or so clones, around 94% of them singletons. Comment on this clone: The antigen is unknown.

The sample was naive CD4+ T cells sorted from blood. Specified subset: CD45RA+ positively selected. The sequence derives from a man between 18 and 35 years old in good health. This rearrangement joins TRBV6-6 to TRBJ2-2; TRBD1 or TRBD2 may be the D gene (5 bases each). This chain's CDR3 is CASSYVGAGELFF. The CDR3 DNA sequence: TGTGCCAGCAGTTACGTGGGGGCCGGGGAGCTGTTTTTT.